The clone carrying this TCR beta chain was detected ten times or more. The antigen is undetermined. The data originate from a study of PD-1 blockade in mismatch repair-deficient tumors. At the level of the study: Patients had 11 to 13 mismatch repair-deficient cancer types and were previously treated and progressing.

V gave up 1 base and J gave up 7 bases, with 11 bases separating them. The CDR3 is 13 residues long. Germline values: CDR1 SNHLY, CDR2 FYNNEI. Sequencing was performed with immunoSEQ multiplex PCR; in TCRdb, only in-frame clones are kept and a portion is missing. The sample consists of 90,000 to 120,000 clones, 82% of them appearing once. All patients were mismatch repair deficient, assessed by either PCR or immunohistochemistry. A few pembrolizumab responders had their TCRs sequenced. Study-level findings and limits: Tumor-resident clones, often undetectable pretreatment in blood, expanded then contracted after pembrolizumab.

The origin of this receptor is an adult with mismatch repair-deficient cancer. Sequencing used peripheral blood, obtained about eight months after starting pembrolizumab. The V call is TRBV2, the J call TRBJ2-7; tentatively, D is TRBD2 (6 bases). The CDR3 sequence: CASSEGGVREQYF. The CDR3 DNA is TGTGCCAGCAGTGAAGGGGGGGTTAGGGAGCAGTACTTC.